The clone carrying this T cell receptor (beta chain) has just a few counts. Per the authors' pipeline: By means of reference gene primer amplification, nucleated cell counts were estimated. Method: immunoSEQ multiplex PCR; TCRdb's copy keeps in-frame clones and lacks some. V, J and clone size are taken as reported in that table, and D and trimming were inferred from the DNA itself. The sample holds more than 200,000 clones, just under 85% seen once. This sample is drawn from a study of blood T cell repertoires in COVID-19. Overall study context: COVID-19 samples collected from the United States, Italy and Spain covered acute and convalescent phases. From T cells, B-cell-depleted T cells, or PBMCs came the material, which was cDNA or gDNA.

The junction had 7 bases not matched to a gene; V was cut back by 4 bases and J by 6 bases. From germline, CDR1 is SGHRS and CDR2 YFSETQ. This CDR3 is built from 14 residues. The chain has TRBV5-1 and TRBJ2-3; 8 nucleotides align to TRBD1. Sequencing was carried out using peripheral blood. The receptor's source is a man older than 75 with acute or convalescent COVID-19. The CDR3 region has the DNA TGCGCCAGCAGCCCGGGGGACAGGATGGATACGCAGTATTTT. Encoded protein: CASSPGDRMDTQYF.